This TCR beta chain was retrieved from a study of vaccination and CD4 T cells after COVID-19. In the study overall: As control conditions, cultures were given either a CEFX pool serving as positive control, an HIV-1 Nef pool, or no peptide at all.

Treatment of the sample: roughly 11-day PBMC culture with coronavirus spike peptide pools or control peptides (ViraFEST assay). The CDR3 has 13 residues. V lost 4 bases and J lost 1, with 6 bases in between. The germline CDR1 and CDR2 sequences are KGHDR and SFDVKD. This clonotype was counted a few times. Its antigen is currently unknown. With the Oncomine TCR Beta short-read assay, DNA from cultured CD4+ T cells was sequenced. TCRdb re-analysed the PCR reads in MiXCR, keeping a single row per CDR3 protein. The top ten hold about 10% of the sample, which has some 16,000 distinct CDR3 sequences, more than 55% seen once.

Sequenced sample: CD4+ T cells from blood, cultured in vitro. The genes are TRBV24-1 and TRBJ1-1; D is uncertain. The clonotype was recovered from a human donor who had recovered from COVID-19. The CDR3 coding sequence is TGTGCCACCAGTGACGTAGGGAACACTGAAGCTTTCTTT. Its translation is CATSDVGNTEAFF.